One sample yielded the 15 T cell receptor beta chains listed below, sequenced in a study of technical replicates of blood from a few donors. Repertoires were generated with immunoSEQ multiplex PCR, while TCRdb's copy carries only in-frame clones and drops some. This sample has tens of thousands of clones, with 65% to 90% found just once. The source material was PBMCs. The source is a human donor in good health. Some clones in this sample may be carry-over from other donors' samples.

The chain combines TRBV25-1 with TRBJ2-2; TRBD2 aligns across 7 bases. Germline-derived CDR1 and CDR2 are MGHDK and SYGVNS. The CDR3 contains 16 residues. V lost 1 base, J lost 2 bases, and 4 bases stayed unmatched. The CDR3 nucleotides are TGTGCCAGCAGTGAATCCCGCGGGGGAAACACCGGGGAGCTGTTTTTT. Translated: CASSESRGGNTGELFF.

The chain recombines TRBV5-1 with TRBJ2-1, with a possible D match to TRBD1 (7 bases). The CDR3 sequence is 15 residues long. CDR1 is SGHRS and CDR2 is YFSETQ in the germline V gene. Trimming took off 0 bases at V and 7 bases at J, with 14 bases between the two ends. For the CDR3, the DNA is TGCGCCAGCAGCTTGGCCAGGGCAGGGGGGAATGAGCAGTTCTTC. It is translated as CASSLARAGGNEQFF.

CDR3 bases: TGTGCCAGCAGCGGACAGGGCTATAGCAATCAGCCCCAGCATTTT. Encoded protein: CASSGQGYSNQPQHF. J is TRBJ1-5 and V is TRBV5-8; 8 bases line up with TRBD1. The germline CDR1 and CDR2 sequences are SGHTS and YDEGEE. The CDR3 contains 15 residues. V lost 4 bases, J lost 0 bases, and 3 bases stayed unmatched.

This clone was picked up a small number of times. The CDR3 is CASRGGTSWGELFF. The CDR3, as DNA: TGTGCCAGCAGGGGGGGGACTAGCTGGGGGGAGCTGTTTTTT. J is TRBJ2-2 and V is TRBV27, with 9 positions matching TRBD2. This CDR3 region has 14 residues. Losses at the gene ends were 6 bases for V and 8 bases for J; bases not matched to a gene: 7. Germline loops: CDR1 MNHEY, CDR2 SMNVEV (reference sequence).

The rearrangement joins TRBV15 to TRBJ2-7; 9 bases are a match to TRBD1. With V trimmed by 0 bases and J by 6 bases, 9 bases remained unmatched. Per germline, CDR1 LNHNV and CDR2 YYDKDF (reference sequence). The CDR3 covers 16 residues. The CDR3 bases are TGTGCCACCAGCAGAGATCTGGGAACAGGGGGCTCCGAGCAGTACTTC. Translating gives CATSRDLGTGGSEQYF.

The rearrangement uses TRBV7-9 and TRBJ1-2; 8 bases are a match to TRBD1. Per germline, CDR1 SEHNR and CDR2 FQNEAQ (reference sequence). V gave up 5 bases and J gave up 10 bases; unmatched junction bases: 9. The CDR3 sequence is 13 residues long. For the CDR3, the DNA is TGTGCCAGCAGCCCCGGGACAGGTTTTCTCTACACCTTC. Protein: CASSPGTGFLYTF.

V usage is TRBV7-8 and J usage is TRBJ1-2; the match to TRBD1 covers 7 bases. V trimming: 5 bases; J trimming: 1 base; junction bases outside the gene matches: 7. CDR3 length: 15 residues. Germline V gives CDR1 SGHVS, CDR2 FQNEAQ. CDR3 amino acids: CASSTRQGLNYGYTF. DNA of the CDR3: TGTGCCAGCAGCACCAGACAGGGCCTTAACTATGGCTACACCTTC.

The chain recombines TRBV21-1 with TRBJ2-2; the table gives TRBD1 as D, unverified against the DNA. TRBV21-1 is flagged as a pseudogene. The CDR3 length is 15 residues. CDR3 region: CAIGARTGTTGELFF. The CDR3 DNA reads TGTGCCATCGGCGCGAGGACAGGGACCACCGGGGAGCTGTTTTTT.

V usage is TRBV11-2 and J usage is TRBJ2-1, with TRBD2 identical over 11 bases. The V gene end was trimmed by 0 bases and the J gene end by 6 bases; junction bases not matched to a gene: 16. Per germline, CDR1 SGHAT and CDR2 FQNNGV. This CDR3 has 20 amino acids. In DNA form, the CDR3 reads TGTGCCAGCAGCTTAGATTTTCCCCTCCTAACTAGCGGGAGTTCCAATGAGCAGTTCTTC. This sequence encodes CASSLDFPLLTSGSSNEQFF.

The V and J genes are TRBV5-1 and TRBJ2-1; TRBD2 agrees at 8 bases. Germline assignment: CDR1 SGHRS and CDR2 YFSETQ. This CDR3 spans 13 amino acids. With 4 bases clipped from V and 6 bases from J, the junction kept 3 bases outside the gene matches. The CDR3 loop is CASSITSGNEQFF. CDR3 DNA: TGCGCCAGCAGCATAACTAGCGGCAATGAGCAGTTCTTC.

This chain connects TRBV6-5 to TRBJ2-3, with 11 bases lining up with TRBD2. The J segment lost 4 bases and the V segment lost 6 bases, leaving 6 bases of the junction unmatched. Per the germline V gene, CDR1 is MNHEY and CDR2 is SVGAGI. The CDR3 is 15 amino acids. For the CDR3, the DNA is TGTGCCAGCAGGATAGCGGGAGGGCCGGCAGATACGCAGTATTTT. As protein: CASRIAGGPADTQYF.

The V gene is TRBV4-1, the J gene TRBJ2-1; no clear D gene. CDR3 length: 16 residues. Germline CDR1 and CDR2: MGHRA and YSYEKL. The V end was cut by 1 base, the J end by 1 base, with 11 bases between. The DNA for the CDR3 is TGCGCCAGCAGCCAAGTTGACTTATTTTCCTACAATGAGCAGTTCTTC. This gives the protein CASSQVDLFSYNEQFF.

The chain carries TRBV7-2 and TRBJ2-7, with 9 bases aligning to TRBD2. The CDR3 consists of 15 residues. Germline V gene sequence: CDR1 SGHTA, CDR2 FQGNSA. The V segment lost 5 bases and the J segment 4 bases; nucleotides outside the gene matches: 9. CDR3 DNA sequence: TGTGCCAGCAGCCTGGATAGCGGGAGCTGGTACGAGCAGTACTTC. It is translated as CASSLDSGSWYEQYF.

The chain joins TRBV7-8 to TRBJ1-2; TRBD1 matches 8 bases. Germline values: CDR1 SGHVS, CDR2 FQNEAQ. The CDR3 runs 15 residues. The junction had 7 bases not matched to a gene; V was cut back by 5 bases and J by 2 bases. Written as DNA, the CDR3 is TGTGCCAGCAGCCCCGGGACAGGTGGAAACTATGGCTACACCTTC. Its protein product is CASSPGTGGNYGYTF. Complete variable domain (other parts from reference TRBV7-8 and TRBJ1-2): GAGVSQSPRYKVAKRGQDVALRCDPISGHVSLFWYQQALGQGPEFLTYFQNEAQLDKSGLPSDRFFAERPEGSVSTLKIQRTQQEDSAVYLCASSPGTGGNYGYTFGSGTRLTVV.

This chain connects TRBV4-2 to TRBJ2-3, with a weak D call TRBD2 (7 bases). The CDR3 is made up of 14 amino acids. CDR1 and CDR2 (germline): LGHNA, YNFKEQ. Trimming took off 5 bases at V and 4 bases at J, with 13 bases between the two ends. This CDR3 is CASSEGGRSDTQYF. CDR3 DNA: TGTGCCAGCAGCGAGGGGGGGCGATCAGATACGCAGTATTTT.